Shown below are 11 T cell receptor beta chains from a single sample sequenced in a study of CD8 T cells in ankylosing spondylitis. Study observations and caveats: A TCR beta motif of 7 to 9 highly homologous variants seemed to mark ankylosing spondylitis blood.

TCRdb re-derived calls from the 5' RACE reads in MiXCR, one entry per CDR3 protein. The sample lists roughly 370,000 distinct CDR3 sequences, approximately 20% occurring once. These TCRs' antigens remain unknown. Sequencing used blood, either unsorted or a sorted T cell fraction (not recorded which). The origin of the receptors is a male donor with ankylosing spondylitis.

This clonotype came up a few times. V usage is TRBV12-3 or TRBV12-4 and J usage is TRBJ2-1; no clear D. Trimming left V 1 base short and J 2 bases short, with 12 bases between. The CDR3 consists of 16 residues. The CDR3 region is CASSLGVFGPYNEQFF. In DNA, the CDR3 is TGTGCCAGCAGTTTAGGGGTTTTCGGACCCTACAATGAGCAGTTCTTC.

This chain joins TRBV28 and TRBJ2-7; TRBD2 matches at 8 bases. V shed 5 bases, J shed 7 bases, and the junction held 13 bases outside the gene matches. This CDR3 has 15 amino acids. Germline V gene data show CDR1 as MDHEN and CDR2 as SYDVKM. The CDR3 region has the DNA TGTGCCAGCAGTCCCCTGGCGGGAGGACCCCTGGAGCAGTACTTC. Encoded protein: CASSPLAGGPLEQYF.

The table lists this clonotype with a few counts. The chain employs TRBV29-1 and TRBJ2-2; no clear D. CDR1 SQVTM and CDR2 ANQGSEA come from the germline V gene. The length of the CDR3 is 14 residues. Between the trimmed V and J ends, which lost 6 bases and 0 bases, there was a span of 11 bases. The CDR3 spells CSVAQIANTGELFF. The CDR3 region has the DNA TGCAGCGTAGCCCAGATCGCGAACACCGGGGAGCTGTTTTTT.

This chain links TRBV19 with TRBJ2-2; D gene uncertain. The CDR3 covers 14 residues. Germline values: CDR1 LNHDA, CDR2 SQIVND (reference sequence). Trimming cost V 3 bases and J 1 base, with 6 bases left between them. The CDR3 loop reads CASSISMNTGELFF. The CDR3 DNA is TGTGCCAGTAGTATTTCTATGAACACCGGGGAGCTGTTTTTT.

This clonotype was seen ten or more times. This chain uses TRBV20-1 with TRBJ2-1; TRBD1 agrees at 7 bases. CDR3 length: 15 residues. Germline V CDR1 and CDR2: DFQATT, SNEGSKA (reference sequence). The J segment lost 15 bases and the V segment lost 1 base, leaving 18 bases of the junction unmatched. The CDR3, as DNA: TGCAGTGCTAGAGGCGAGGGACAGCACCCCTTCAGACCGTTCTTC. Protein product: CSARGEGQHPFRPFF.

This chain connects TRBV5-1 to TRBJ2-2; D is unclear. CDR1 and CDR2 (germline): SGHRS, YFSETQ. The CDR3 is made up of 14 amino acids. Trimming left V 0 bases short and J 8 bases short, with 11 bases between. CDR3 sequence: CASSLVVDGGELFF. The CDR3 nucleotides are TGCGCCAGCAGCTTGGTCGTCGACGGTGGGGAGCTGTTTTTT.

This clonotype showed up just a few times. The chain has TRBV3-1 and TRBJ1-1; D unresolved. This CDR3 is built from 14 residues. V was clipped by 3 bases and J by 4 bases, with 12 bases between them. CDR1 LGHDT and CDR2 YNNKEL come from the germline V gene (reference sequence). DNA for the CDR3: TGTGCCAGCAGCCATACCCTGGGTGGCACTGAAGCTTTCTTT. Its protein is CASSHTLGGTEAFF.

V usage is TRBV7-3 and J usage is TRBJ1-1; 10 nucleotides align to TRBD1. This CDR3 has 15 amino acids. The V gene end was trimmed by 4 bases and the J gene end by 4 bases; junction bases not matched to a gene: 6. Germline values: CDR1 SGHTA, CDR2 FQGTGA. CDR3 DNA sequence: TGTGCCAGCAGCTCGGGACAGGGGTTTCCCACTGAAGCTTTCTTT. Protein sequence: CASSSGQGFPTEAFF.

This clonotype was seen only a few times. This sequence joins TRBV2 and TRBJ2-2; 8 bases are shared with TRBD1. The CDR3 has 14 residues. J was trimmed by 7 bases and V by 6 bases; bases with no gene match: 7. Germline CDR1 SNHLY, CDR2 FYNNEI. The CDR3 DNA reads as TGTGCCAGCAGGGCCGACAGGGGTTTCGGGGAGCTGTTTTTT. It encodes CASRADRGFGELFF.

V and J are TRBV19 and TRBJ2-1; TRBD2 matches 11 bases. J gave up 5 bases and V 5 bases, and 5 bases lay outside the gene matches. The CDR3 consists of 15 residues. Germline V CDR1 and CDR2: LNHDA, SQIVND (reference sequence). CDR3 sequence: CASSPGLAGHNEQFF. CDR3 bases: TGTGCCAGTAGTCCAGGACTAGCGGGCCACAATGAGCAGTTCTTC.

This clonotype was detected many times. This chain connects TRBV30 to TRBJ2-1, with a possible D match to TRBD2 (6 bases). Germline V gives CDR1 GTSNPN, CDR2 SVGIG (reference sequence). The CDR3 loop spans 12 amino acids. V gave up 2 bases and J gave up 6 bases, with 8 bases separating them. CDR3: CAWSRGVNEQFF. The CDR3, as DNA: TGTGCCTGGAGTCGCGGGGTCAATGAGCAGTTCTTC. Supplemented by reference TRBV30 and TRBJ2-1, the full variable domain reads SQTIHQWPATLVQPVGSPLSLECTVEGTSNPNLYWYRQAAGRGLQLLFYSVGIGQISSEVPQNLSASRPQDRQFILSSKKLLLSDSGFYLCAWSRGVNEQFFGPGTRLTVL.